This T cell receptor (beta chain) was documented in a study of blood T cell repertoires in COVID-19. About the study: Sites in the United States, Italy and Spain provided acute and convalescent COVID-19 samples. Sample material is recorded as cDNA or gDNA derived from T cells, B-cell-depleted T cells, or PBMCs.

Resolution of symptoms, clearance, or two negative PCRs was present in recovered Cohort 3 donors. In the authors' methods: Estimation of nucleated cell counts relied on the amplification of reference gene primers. The table came from immunoSEQ multiplex PCR; TCRdb's copy has only in-frame clones and leaves some out. The DNA was the basis for D and trimming; V, J and clone size are from that table. The sample shows 110,000 to 150,000 clones, around 73% of them seen only once. Input material: PBMCs or T cells enriched from blood (not recorded which). This receptor was identified in a woman in her forties or fifties who had recovered from COVID-19.

The CDR3 coding sequence is TGTGCCAGCAGCCAAGATTCTCTCGCGCGGGGACTAGCGTTCTCCGGGGAGCTGTTTTTT. This gives the protein CASSQDSLARGLAFSGELFF. The rearrangement joins TRBV4-2 to TRBJ2-2; 10 bases map to TRBD2. Germline CDR1 LGHNA, CDR2 YNFKEQ. V was pared by 0 bases and J by 6 bases, with 16 bases of the junction left unmatched. The CDR3 has 20 residues.